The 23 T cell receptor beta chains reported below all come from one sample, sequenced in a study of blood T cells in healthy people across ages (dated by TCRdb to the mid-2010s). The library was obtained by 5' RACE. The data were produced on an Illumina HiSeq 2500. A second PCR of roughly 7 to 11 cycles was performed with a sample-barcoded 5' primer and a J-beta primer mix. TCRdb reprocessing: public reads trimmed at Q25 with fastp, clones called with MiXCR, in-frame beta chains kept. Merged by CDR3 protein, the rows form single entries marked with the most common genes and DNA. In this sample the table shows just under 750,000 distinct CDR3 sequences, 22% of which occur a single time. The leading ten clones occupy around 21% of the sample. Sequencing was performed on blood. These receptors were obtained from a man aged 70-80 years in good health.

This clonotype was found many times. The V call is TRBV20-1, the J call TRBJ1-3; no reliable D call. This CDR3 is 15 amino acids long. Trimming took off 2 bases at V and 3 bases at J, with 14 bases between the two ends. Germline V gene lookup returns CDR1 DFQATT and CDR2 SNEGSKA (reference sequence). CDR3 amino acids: CSARRVGPHGNTIYF. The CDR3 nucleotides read TGCAGTGCTAGAAGAGTCGGGCCCCATGGAAACACCATATATTTT.

The CDR3 bases are TGTGCCAGCAGCCAAGTTAGGCAGGGATTGTTGTTTTTT. It yields the protein CASSQVRQGLLFF. The chain has TRBV3-1 and TRBJ1-4; D is possibly TRBD1 (5 bases). Germline V gene lookup returns CDR1 LGHDT and CDR2 YNNKEL (reference sequence). V was cut by 1 base and J by 15 bases, with 15 bases left in between. CDR3 length: 13 residues.

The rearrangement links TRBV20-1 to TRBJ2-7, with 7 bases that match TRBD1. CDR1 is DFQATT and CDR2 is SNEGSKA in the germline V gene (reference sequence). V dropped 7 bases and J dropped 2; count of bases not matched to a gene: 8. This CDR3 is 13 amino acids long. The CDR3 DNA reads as TGCAGTGGAGGGACAGAGCCTACCTACGAGCAGTACTTC. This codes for CSGGTEPTYEQYF.

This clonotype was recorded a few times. CDR3 DNA sequence: TGCGCCAGCAGCTTGAGGGGGGACTACACAGATACGCAGTATTTT. It yields the protein CASSLRGDYTDTQYF. The chain links TRBV5-1 to TRBJ2-3; TRBD2 is a possible D gene (7 bases). The V gene's germline CDR1 is SGHRS and CDR2 YFSETQ. The CDR3 is 15 residues long. The germline V and J ends were trimmed by 1 base and 2 bases, with 11 bases remaining between them.

The CDR3 region is CASSSLGFADTQYF. CDR3 nucleotides: TGTGCCAGCAGTTCGCTAGGTTTCGCAGATACGCAGTATTTT. This chain links TRBV12-3 or TRBV12-4 with TRBJ2-3; D is unresolved. V gave up 4 bases and J gave up 4 bases, with 12 bases separating them. The CDR3 extends over 14 amino acids.

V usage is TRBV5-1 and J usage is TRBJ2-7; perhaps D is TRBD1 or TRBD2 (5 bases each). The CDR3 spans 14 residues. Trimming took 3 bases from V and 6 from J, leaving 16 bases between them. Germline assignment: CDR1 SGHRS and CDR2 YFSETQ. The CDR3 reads CASSSPGPSSEQYF. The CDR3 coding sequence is TGCGCCAGCAGCTCCCCGGGGCCTTCGAGCGAGCAGTACTTC.

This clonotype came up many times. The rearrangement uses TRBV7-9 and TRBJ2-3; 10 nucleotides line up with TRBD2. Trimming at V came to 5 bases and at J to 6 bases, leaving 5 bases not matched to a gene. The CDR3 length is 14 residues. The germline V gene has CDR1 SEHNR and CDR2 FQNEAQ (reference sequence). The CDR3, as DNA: TGTGCCAGCAGCCCGAGCGGGGGGGTTGATACGCAGTATTTT. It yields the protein CASSPSGGVDTQYF.

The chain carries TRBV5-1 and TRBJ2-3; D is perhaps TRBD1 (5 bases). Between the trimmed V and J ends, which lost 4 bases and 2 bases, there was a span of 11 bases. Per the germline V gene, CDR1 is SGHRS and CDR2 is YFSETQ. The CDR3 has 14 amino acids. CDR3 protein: CASSPRTYTDTQYF. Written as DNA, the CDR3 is TGCGCCAGCAGCCCGAGGACATACACAGATACGCAGTATTTT. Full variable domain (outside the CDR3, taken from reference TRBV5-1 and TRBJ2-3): KAGVTQTPRYLIKTRGQQVTLSCSPISGHRSVSWYQQTPGQGLQFLFEYFSETQRNKGNFPGRFSGRQFSNSRSEMNVSTLELGDSALYLCASSPRTYTDTQYFGPGTRLTVL.

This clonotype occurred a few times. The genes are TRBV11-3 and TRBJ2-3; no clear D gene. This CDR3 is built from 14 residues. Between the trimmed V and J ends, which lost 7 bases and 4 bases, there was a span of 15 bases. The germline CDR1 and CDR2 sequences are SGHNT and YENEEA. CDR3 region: CASTPGDVADTQYF. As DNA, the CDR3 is TGTGCCAGCACCCCCGGCGATGTCGCAGATACGCAGTATTTT.

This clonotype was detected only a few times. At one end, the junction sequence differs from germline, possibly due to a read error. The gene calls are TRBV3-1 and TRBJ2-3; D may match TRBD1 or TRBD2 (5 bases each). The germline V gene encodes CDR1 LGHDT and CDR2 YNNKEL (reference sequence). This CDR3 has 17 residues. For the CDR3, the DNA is TGTGCCAGTACCCGGGACGCCTATACCTCTAGCACAGGTACGCAGTATTTT. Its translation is CASTRDAYTSSTGTQYF.

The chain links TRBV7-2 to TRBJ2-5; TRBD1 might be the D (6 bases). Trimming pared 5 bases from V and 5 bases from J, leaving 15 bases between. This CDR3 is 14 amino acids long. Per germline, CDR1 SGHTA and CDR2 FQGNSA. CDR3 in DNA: TGTGCCAGCAGCAAGATGGGGGCGAGTGAGACCCAGTACTTC. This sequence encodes CASSKMGASETQYF.

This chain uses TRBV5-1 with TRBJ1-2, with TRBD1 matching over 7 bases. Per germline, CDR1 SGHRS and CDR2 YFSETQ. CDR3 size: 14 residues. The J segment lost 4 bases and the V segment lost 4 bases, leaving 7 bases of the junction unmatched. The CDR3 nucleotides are TGCGCCAGCAGCGACCGGACAGGAAGCTATGGCTACACCTTC. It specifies CASSDRTGSYGYTF.

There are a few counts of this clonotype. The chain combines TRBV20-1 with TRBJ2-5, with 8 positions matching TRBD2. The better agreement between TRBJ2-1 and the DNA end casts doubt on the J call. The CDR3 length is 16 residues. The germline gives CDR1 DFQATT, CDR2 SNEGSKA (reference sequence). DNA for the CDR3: TGCAGTGCTAGAGTACAAGCGGGAGCAGGCTACAATGAGCAGTTCTTC. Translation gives CSARVQAGAGYNEQFF.

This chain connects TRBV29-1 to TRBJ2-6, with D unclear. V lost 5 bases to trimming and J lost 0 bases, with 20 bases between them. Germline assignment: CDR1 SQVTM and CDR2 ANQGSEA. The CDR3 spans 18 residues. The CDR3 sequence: CSVRELTSPSSGANVLTF. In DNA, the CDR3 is TGCAGCGTTAGAGAGCTGACATCCCCAAGCTCTGGGGCCAACGTCCTGACTTTC. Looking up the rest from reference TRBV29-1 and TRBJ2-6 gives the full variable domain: SAVISQKPSRDICQRGTSLTIQCQVDSQVTMMFWYRQQPGQSLTLIATANQGSEATYESGFVIDKFPISRPNLTFSTLTVSNMSPEDSSIYLCSVRELTSPSSGANVLTFGAGSRLTVL.

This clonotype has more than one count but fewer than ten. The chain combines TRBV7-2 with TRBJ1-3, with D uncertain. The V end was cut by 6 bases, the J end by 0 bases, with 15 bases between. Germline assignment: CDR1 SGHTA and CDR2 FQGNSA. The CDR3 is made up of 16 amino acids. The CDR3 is CASRSGIDRSGNTIYF. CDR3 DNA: TGTGCCAGCAGGTCCGGGATAGATCGCTCTGGAAACACCATATATTTT.

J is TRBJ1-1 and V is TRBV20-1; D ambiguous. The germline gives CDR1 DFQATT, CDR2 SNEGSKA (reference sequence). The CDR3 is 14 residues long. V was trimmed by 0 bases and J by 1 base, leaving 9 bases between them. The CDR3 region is CSARDSPWNTEAFF. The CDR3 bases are TGCAGTGCTAGAGATTCACCTTGGAACACTGAAGCTTTCTTT.

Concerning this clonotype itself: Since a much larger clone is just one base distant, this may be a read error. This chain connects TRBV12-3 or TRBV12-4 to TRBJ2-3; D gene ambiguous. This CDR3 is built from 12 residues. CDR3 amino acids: CASRPSTDMQYF. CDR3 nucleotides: TGTGCCAGCAGGCCGAGCACAGATATGCAGTATTTT.

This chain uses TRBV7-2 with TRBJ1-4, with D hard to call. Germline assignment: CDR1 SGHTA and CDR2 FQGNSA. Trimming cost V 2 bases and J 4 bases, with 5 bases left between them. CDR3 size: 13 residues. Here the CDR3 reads CASSLYVNEKLFF. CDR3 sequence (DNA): TGTGCCAGCAGCTTATACGTTAATGAAAAACTGTTTTTT.

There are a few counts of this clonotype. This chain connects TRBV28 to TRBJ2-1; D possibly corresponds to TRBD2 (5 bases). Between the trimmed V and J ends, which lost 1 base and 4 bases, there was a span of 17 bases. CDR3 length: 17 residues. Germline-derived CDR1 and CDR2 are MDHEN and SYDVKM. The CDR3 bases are TGTGCCAGCAGTTTATTGTCGGGAATTGGGGTATACAATGAGCAGTTCTTC. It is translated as CASSLLSGIGVYNEQFF. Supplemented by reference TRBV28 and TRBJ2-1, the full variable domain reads DVKVTQSSRYLVKRTGEKVFLECVQDMDHENMFWYRQDPGLGLRLIYFSYDVKMKEKGDIPEGYSVSREKKERFSLILESASTNQTSMYLCASSLLSGIGVYNEQFFGPGTRLTVL.

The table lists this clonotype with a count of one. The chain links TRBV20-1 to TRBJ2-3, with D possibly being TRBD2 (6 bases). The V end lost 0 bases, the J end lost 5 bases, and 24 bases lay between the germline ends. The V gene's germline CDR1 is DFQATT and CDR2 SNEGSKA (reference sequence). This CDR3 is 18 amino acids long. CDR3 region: CSARDLRASALKGDTQYF. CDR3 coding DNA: TGCAGTGCTAGAGATCTGAGGGCTAGCGCCCTAAAAGGAGATACGCAGTATTTT.

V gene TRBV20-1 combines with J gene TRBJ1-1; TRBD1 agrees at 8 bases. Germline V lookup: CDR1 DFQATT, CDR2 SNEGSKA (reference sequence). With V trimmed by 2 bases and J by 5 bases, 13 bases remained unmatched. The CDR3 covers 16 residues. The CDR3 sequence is CSARPISTGVRTEAFF. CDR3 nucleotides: TGCAGTGCTAGACCTATATCGACAGGGGTTAGGACTGAAGCTTTCTTT.

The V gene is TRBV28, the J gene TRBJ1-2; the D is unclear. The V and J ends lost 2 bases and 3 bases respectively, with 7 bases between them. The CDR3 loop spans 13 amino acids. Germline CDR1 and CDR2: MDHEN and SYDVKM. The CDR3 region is CASSLNGHYGYTF. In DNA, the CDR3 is TGTGCCAGCAGTTTAAACGGACACTATGGCTACACCTTC.

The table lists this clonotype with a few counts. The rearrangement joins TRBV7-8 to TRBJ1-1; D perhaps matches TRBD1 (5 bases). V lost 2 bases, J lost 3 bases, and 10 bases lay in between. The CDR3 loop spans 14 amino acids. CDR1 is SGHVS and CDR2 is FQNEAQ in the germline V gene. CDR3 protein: CASSLQGLDTEAFF. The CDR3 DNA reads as TGTGCCAGCAGCTTACAGGGATTGGACACTGAAGCTTTCTTT.